This entry describes one T cell receptor (beta chain). Its antigen specificity is not known. Base qualities are not at hand, and no much larger clone is one base apart. The sample is drawn from a study of Ad26.COV2.S vaccination and SARS-CoV-2 variants (dated by TCRdb to about 2021). Turning to the overall study: Donors in the vaccine arm were drawn from COV1001, a phase I-IIa trial of Ad26.COV2.S in healthy adults that was multicentre, randomized, double-blind and placebo-controlled. Dosing of Ad26.COV2.S was intramuscular, at either 5x10^10 or 1x10^11 viral particles, delivered as one shot or as two shots spaced 56 days apart. TCRbeta repertoire sequencing was used to assess the specificity and breadth of SARS-CoV-2-reactive T cell receptors after Ad26.COV2.S vaccination. The TCR-sequenced set comprised about 30 samples: some 20 Ad26.COV2.S vaccine recipients, 5 placebo recipients and 8 SARS-CoV-2 convalescent individuals. Trial participants were randomized into five groups of five, in which low-dose or high-dose Ad26.COV2.S was given once or twice, or placebo was given on both occasions. Investigators remained blinded to trial group allocation during experiments and outcome assessment. Broad study findings and their caveats: Substantial breadth of spike-specific CD8+ and CD4+ T cell responses was reported after vaccination. The study was not powered to compare responses between vaccine doses or regimens. Ad26.COV2.S recipients had higher spike-specific TCR breadth than placebo recipients (P = 0.0014). It was noted by the authors that total T cell responses may have been underestimated by the TCR breadth and depth analyses. Vaccine and placebo recipients had similar non-spike TCR breadth, a finding consistent with the vaccine containing only spike.

The immunoSEQ Assay was the method used to sequence TCRbeta CDR3 regions. After extraction, genomic DNA underwent amplification by bias-controlled multiplex PCR, followed by high-throughput sequencing. The published analysis was carried out like this. To quantify the absolute abundance of every unique TCRbeta CDR3 region, sequences were collapsed and filtered. Usable DNA was measured by amplifying reference genes present in all nucleated cells, and TCRbeta template counts were normalized to that usable DNA to estimate T cell fraction. Repertoire TCRs were annotated as SARS-CoV-2-specific when V gene, CDR3 amino acid sequence and J gene were exactly matched to a known reactive TCR set. The reference SARS-CoV-2 TCR set was derived from MIRA and filtered for enrichment in COVID-19-positive ImmuneCODE repertoires, a step that removed public or cross-reactive TCRs. Drawing on the MIRA antigens, annotated TCRs were analysed further at the level of specific ORF or position within ORF. Depth was the summed frequency of annotated unique rearrangements, while breadth was defined as annotated unique rearrangements over total unique productive rearrangements. Two-sided Wilcoxon rank-sum tests were applied when comparing TCR breadth between groups. Sourced from immuneACCESS, this table was stored by TCRdb with only in-frame sequences that have V and J called. A share of the clones is absent; for the studies checked, an unresolved V gene accounts for under half, and the remainder has no known explanation. That table supplies the V and J calls and clone size; D and trimming were determined from the DNA. The sample data list around 380,000 clones, and roughly nine tenths of these were observed just once. Approximately 3.7% of the sample is taken by the ten largest.

The sample's treatment or condition label is to be understood as: around 19 received Ad26.COV2.S at low or high dose, single or two shots; 5 received placebo; per-sample allocation not given. For vaccine and placebo recipients, repertoires were sequenced using samples collected on day 63 after the first injection. Between 29 July and 7 August 2020, Cohort 1b enrolled 20 to 30 adults aged 18-55 years at one site in Boston, USA. Ad26.COV2.S consisted of a replication-incompetent adenovirus type 26 vector by which a prefusion-stabilized SARS-CoV-2 spike protein from the original Wuhan strain was expressed. The CDR3 holds 18 amino acids from the cysteine to the phenylalanine. Only CDR3 DNA is held: 54 bases, read in frame from base 1. V is cut back by 5 bases and J by 0 bases, with 12 bases in the junction unmatched. CDR1 and CDR2, per the germline V gene, are MGHRA and YSYEKL.

The sequencing here drew on peripheral blood, taken in a trial of Ad26.COV2.S vaccine versus placebo. The sequence was collected from a person aged 18-65 years who received the Ad26.COV2.S COVID-19 vaccine or a placebo. The V and J segments used are TRBV4-1 and TRBJ2-2; 7 junctional bases match TRBD1. The nucleotide sequence is given as TGCGCCAGCAGCGAGTTAATTCCGGGACAGTCGAACACCGGGGAGCTGTTTTTT. It translates to CASSELIPGQSNTGELFF.